The 24 T cell receptor beta chains reported below all come from one sample, sequenced in a study of HIV-infected children after antiretroviral therapy interruption. RNA-based 3' RACE libraries used unique molecular identifiers. TCRdb reanalysed the 3' RACE reads using MiXCR and keeps one entry per CDR3 protein. Among 40,000 or so distinct CDR3 sequences listed, over 6% were seen once. Treatment denoted: PENTA 11 planned treatment interruption arm or continuous ART arm. The sequencing here drew on CD45RA+ CD4+ T cells from PBMCs, pooled from several time points, taken from a donor given antiretroviral therapy, either interrupted or continuous. The subset is: naive CD4+ CD45RA+ CD45RO- T cells. The receptors were sampled from a pool of human donors with HIV.

The sample holds many counts of this clonotype. The chain uses TRBV5-1 and TRBJ2-6; D tentatively fits TRBD1 or TRBD2 (5 bases each). This CDR3 is 17 amino acids long. Germline loops: CDR1 SGHRS, CDR2 YFSETQ. V was trimmed by 5 bases and J by 0 bases, leaving 15 bases between them. CDR3 residues: CASSRTPGTSGANVLTF. Written as DNA, the CDR3 is TGCGCCAGCAGTCGAACCCCAGGGACCTCTGGGGCCAACGTCCTGACTTTC.

The genes are TRBV2 and TRBJ1-2; no firm D call. The germline gives CDR1 SNHLY, CDR2 FYNNEI. With 8 bases removed from V and 4 bases from J, the gap between germline ends came to 20 bases. The CDR3 totals 15 residues. DNA of the CDR3: TGTGCCAGCTTACTCCAACCAGCAGGCCCCTATGGCTACACCTTC. Its translation: CASLLQPAGPYGYTF.

This clonotype showed up many times. V and J are TRBV5-1 and TRBJ2-7; TRBD1 aligns across 9 bases. The germline CDR1 and CDR2 sequences are SGHRS and YFSETQ. Trimming removed 6 bases from V and 5 bases from J; junction bases left unmatched: 6. This CDR3 comprises 13 residues. CDR3 loop: CASTDRGVHEQYF. The CDR3 DNA reads as TGCGCCAGCACGGACAGGGGTGTGCACGAGCAGTACTTC. Supplemented by reference TRBV5-1 and TRBJ2-7, the full variable domain reads KAGVTQTPRYLIKTRGQQVTLSCSPISGHRSVSWYQQTPGQGLQFLFEYFSETQRNKGNFPGRFSGRQFSNSRSEMNVSTLELGDSALYLCASTDRGVHEQYFGPGTRLTVT.

This clonotype was counted ten times or more. The rearrangement uses TRBV12-3 or TRBV12-4 and TRBJ1-1; a weak D match, TRBD1 (5 bases). The V gene lost 6 bases and the J gene lost 1 base, with 12 bases spanning the gap. The CDR3 consists of 14 residues. The CDR3: CASSQTDRNTEAFF. CDR3 nucleotide sequence: TGTGCCAGCAGCCAAACCGACAGGAACACTGAAGCTTTCTTT.

This sequence joins TRBV29-1 and TRBJ1-1; weak D call: TRBD1 (6 bases). The V gene lost 6 bases and the J gene lost 1 base, with 12 bases spanning the gap. This CDR3 has 13 amino acids. Germline V CDR1 and CDR2: SQVTM, ANQGSEA. The CDR3 nucleotides read TGCAGCGTCGAACAGGGAGGGAACACTGAAGCTTTCTTT. Translation gives CSVEQGGNTEAFF.

The J gene is TRBJ1-1, the V gene TRBV5-1, with 7 bases aligning to TRBD1. Germline V gives CDR1 SGHRS, CDR2 YFSETQ. The CDR3 consists of 15 residues. Unmatched junction bases numbered 6, after V lost 4 bases and J lost 0 bases. The CDR3 is CASSAGQEMNTEAFF. The CDR3 bases are TGCGCCAGCAGCGCCGGACAGGAAATGAACACTGAAGCTTTCTTT. Using reference TRBV5-1 and TRBJ1-1 for the parts outside the CDR3, the full variable domain is KAGVTQTPRYLIKTRGQQVTLSCSPISGHRSVSWYQQTPGQGLQFLFEYFSETQRNKGNFPGRFSGRQFSNSRSEMNVSTLELGDSALYLCASSAGQEMNTEAFFGQGTRLTVV.

This clonotype occurred many times. J is TRBJ1-1 and V is TRBV5-1, with D hard to call. From germline, CDR1 is SGHRS and CDR2 YFSETQ. The V end was cut by 0 bases, the J end by 2 bases, with 8 bases between. The CDR3 totals 14 residues. The CDR3 DNA reads as TGCGCCAGCAGCTTGGTTGCGATTAACACTGAAGCTTTCTTT. It translates to CASSLVAINTEAFF.

Many counts were recorded for this clonotype. V is TRBV29-1 and J is TRBJ2-3; TRBD2 agrees at 15 bases. Germline trimming cut 5 bases from V and 5 bases from J; bases unmatched to any gene: 14. The CDR3 covers 18 residues. CDR1 is SQVTM, CDR2 ANQGSEA, per germline. DNA for the CDR3: TGCAGCGTTTTTTCTGGGACTAGCGGGAGGTGGTTGGAAGATACGCAGTATTTT. Protein sequence: CSVFSGTSGRWLEDTQYF.

This clonotype has a count of ten or more. This rearrangement joins TRBV5-4 to TRBJ2-7; 15 nucleotides align to TRBD2. Looked up from germline, CDR1 is SGHNT and CDR2 is YYREEE (reference sequence). J gave up 5 bases and V 3 bases, and 6 bases lay outside the gene matches. The CDR3 consists of 16 residues. The CDR3 protein is CASSSGTSGGSDEQYF. The CDR3 DNA reads TGTGCCAGCAGCTCTGGGACTAGCGGGGGGTCCGACGAGCAGTACTTC. Based on the CDR3 plus reference TRBV5-4 and TRBJ2-7, the full variable domain is ETGVTQSPTHLIKTRGQQVTLRCSSQSGHNTVSWYQQALGQGPQFIFQYYREEENGRGNFPPRFSGLQFPNYSSELNVNALELDDSALYLCASSSGTSGGSDEQYFGPGTRLTVT.

This clonotype has at least ten counts. The CDR3 here is CASLTTWGSSNQPQHF. The CDR3 DNA is TGTGCCAGCCTCACCACTTGGGGCTCTAGCAATCAGCCCCAGCATTTT. The chain links TRBV19 to TRBJ1-5; TRBD1 is a possible D gene (5 bases). The CDR3 contains 16 residues. Germline V CDR1 and CDR2: LNHDA, SQIVND (reference sequence). The V end was cut by 9 bases, the J end by 0 bases, with 18 bases between.

This clonotype was picked up a small number of times. The chain links TRBV21-1 to TRBJ2-7; no DNA check was done on the table's D call, TRBD1. TRBV21-1 is termed a pseudogene. The CDR3 totals 17 residues. In DNA form, the CDR3 reads TGTGCCAACCTGAGGGACAGTCGGTGCAAGAGGACCTACGAGCAGTACTTC. Translated, it gives CANLRDSRCKRTYEQYF.

Many counts were recorded for this clonotype. The chain links TRBV20-1 to TRBJ1-6; D gene ambiguous. The CDR3 runs 15 residues. V lost 4 bases, J lost 9 bases, and 19 bases lay in between. Germline values: CDR1 DFQATT, CDR2 SNEGSKA (reference sequence). The DNA of the CDR3 is TGCAGTGCTACGTCAGGCGTCGCGTCTGGTTCACCCCTCCACTTT. This translates into CSATSGVASGSPLHF.

The table lists this clonotype with many counts. At one boundary the junction diverges from the germline segment, which might be a read error. The genes are TRBV6-6 and TRBJ2-5; unclear D gene. The CDR3 has 9 amino acids. Per the germline V gene, CDR1 is MNHNY and CDR2 is SVGAGI (reference sequence). The CDR3 nucleotides read TGTGCCAGCGGTAGTCCCCAGTACTTT. As protein: CASGSPQYF.

This clonotype was detected many times. This chain uses TRBV6-2 or TRBV6-3 with TRBJ2-1, with 12 positions matching TRBD2. The germline V gene has CDR1 MNHEY and CDR2 SVGEGT. The ends lost 2 bases at V and 0 bases at J; junction bases unmatched: 2. The CDR3 consists of 17 residues. Here the CDR3 reads CASSYLAGGSSYNEQFF. The DNA of the CDR3 is TGTGCCAGCAGTTACCTAGCGGGGGGGAGCTCCTACAATGAGCAGTTCTTC.

This clonotype was observed many times. V usage is TRBV6-5 and J usage is TRBJ1-5; D is unresolved. The V gene lost 6 bases and the J gene lost 5 bases, with 14 bases spanning the gap. Germline V lookup: CDR1 MNHEY, CDR2 SVGAGI. The CDR3 loop spans 14 amino acids. As DNA, the CDR3 is TGTGCCAGCAGCCCAACCCACCAAGATCAGCCCCAGCATTTT. Protein sequence: CASSPTHQDQPQHF.

The rearrangement joins TRBV5-5 to TRBJ2-7; D is undetermined. CDR1 and CDR2 (germline): SGHKS, YYEKEE (reference sequence). V shed 1 base and J shed 1 base, with 6 bases lying between them. This CDR3 comprises 13 residues. The CDR3 coding sequence is TGTGCCAGCAGCTTGAGGGAATCCTACGAGCAGTACTTC. It specifies CASSLRESYEQYF.

In its sample, this clonotype was seen many times. DNA of the CDR3: TGTGCCAGCAGTTTATATCGGGGAAACTATGGCTACACCTTC. Encoded protein: CASSLYRGNYGYTF. The rearrangement joins TRBV27 to TRBJ1-2; D gene unclear. V lost 1 base to trimming and J lost 2 bases, with 8 bases between them. This CDR3 is 14 amino acids long. The germline CDR1 and CDR2 sequences are MNHEY and SMNVEV (reference sequence).

Ten or more counts support this clonotype. This chain's CDR3 is CASSQALAGAKQFF. For the CDR3, the DNA is TGTGCCAGCAGCCAAGCTCTAGCGGGGGCGAAGCAGTTCTTC. The genes are TRBV4-2 and TRBJ2-1; 10 nucleotides match TRBD2. Unmatched junction bases numbered 5, after V lost 1 base and J lost 11 bases. The CDR3 has 14 amino acids. Germline CDR1 and CDR2: LGHNA and YNFKEQ.

This clonotype was counted many times. The junction departs from the called germline gene at one end, perhaps through a read error. The chain links TRBV7-4 to TRBJ2-4; D unresolved. The CDR3 has 15 amino acids. CDR1 and CDR2 (germline): SGHVT, SQSDAQ. The CDR3 nucleotides read TGTGCAAGCAGCTTAGCTGACAATAGTCAAAACACCTTGTACTTT. Amino acids: CASSLADNSQNTLYF.

This clonotype was observed at least ten times. The chain recombines TRBV5-1 with TRBJ2-5; the match to TRBD1 covers 7 bases. V shed 8 bases, J shed 2 bases, and the junction held 6 bases outside the gene matches. CDR1 and CDR2 from the germline V gene are SGHRS and YFSETQ. CDR3 length: 13 residues. The CDR3 region is CARRGRDQETQYF. CDR3 in DNA: TGCGCCAGAAGGGGGCGAGATCAAGAGACCCAGTACTTC.

This clonotype has at least ten counts. The J gene is TRBJ1-5, the V gene TRBV28, with 8 bases fitting TRBD1. This CDR3 is 16 amino acids long. V was clipped by 10 bases and J by 5 bases; unmatched bases: 16. Germline V gene lookup returns CDR1 MDHEN and CDR2 SYDVKM. The chain's CDR3 is CATLPVETGEDQPQHF. CDR3 coding DNA: TGTGCCACTCTTCCTGTAGAGACAGGGGAGGATCAGCCCCAGCATTTT.

The rearrangement joins TRBV5-1 to TRBJ1-4; TRBD1 might be the D (5 bases). Between the trimmed V and J ends, which lost 2 bases and 0 bases, there was a span of 11 bases. Germline V gene data show CDR1 as SGHRS and CDR2 as YFSETQ. The CDR3 covers 16 residues. CDR3 residues: CASSFRGDATNEKLFF. The DNA for the CDR3 is TGCGCCAGCAGCTTCCGGGGGGATGCAACTAATGAAAAACTGTTTTTT.

This clonotype was observed a handful of times. The chain combines TRBV12-3 or TRBV12-4 with TRBJ2-1; D uncertain. Trimming left V 1 base short and J 1 base short, with 5 bases between. This CDR3 contains 14 residues. CDR3: CASSLGKSYNEQFF. The CDR3 DNA is TGTGCCAGCAGTTTAGGGAAGTCCTACAATGAGCAGTTCTTC.

This clonotype was recorded at least ten times. The gene calls are TRBV2 and TRBJ2-6; D is unclear. Germline V CDR1 and CDR2: SNHLY, FYNNEI. CDR3 length equals 15 residues. The V gene lost 1 base and the J gene lost 2 bases, with 6 bases spanning the gap. The CDR3 bases are TGTGCCAGCAGTGAAGGGCGGACTGGGGCCAACGTCCTGACTTTC. Translated: CASSEGRTGANVLTF.